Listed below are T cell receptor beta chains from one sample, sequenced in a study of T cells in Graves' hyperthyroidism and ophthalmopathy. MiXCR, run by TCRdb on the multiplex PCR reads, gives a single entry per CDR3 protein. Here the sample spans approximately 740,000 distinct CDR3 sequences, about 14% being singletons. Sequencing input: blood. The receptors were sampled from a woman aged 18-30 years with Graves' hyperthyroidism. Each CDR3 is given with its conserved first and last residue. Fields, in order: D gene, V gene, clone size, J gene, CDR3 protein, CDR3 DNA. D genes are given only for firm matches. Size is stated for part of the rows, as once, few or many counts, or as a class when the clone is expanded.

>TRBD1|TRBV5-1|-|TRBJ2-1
CASSKGQTSYNEQFF
TGCGCCAGCAGCAAGGGACAGACGTCCTACAATGAGCAGTTCTTC
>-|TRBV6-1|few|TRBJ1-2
CASSNRQLFNYGYTF
TGTGCCAGCAGTAACCGACAGCTCTTTAACTATGGCTACACCTTC
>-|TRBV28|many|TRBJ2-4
CASSFVGREAKNIQYF
TGTGCCAGCAGTTTCGTCGGCAGAGAAGCCAAAAACATTCAGTACTTC
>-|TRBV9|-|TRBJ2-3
CASSQLYGTDTQYF
TGTGCCAGCAGCCAATTATATGGCACAGATACGCAGTATTTT
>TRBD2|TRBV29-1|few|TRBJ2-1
CSAAAGGSYNEQFF
TGCAGCGCTGCGGCGGGGGGCTCCTACAATGAGCAGTTCTTC
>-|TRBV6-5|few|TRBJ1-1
CASSYSGAMNTEAFF
TGTGCCAGCAGTTACTCGGGGGCCATGAACACTGAAGCTTTCTTT
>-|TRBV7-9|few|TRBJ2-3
CASSPPISGTRPGQYF
TGTGCCAGCAGCCCCCCCATATCCGGAACTCGGCCAGGGCAGTATTTT
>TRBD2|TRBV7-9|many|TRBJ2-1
CASLRRREIINEQFF
TGTGCCAGCCTGCGACGGCGGGAGATCATCAATGAGCAGTTCTTC
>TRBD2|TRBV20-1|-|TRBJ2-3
CSAPASGRTDTQYF
TGCAGTGCCCCGGCTAGCGGCCGCACAGATACGCAGTATTTT
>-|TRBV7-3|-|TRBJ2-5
CASSLSRWDPETQYF
TGTGCCAGCAGCTTAAGCCGTTGGGATCCAGAGACCCAGTACTTC
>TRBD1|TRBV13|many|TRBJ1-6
CASSARDRANSPLHF
TGTGCCAGCAGCGCCCGGGACAGGGCGAATTCACCCCTCCACTTT
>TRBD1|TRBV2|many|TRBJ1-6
CANHRDRGSPLHF
TGTGCCAACCACCGGGACAGGGGTTCACCCCTCCACTTT
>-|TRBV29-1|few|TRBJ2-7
CSVLSYEQYF
TGCAGCGTTCTTTCCTACGAGCAGTACTTC
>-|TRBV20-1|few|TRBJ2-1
CSASRAESSYNEQFF
TGCAGTGCTAGTCGGGCGGAAAGCTCCTACAATGAGCAGTTCTTC